This passage covers 22 T cell receptor beta chains from one sample sequenced in a study of a mutant IDH1 vaccine in newly diagnosed glioma. Method: immunoSEQ multiplex PCR; TCRdb's copy keeps in-frame clones and lacks some. The sample includes around 40,000 clones, roughly 80% of them seen just once. Antigen specificity for these receptors is unknown. Sample time point: week 5, during vaccination. Vaccinated patients received 300 ug of mutant IDH1 20-mer peptide per dose, with topical imiquimod. The source material was PBMCs, sampled from a glioma patient whose treatment included an IDH1 peptide vaccine. Receptor source: a man aged 50-60 years with glioma.

This CDR3 reads CASSLARTTTASTDTQYF. As DNA, the CDR3 is TGTGCCAGCAGCTTAGCAAGGACGACAACCGCTAGCACAGATACGCAGTATTTT. This sequence joins TRBV7-2 and TRBJ2-3; D unresolved. The CDR3 extends over 18 amino acids. Trimming stripped 0 bases from V and 0 bases from J, with 16 bases between. Germline V gene sequence: CDR1 SGHTA, CDR2 FQGNSA.

This chain uses TRBV7-2 with TRBJ2-7, with 10 bases identical to TRBD1. The CDR3 runs 15 residues. CDR1 and CDR2 (germline): SGHTA, FQGNSA. With 3 bases clipped from V and 3 bases from J, the junction kept 5 bases outside the gene matches. The CDR3 sequence is CASSFRQGAIYEQYF. As DNA, the CDR3 is TGTGCCAGCAGCTTCAGACAGGGGGCGATCTACGAGCAGTACTTC.

The chain links TRBV11-2 to TRBJ2-4; no firm D call. Germline lookup yields CDR1 SGHAT and CDR2 FQNNGV. V lost 5 bases and J 12 bases, leaving 14 bases between the germline ends. CDR3 size: 12 residues. The CDR3 loop is CASSPERRTQYF. CDR3 coding DNA: TGTGCCAGCAGCCCCGAAAGGCGGACTCAGTACTTC.

This clone was seen only a few times. CDR3 residues: CASRTGSTGELFF. The CDR3 DNA follows: TGTGCCAGCAGGACAGGAAGCACCGGGGAGCTGTTTTTT. The chain joins TRBV6-1 to TRBJ2-2; TRBD1 is a possible D gene (6 bases). Germline CDR1 and CDR2: MNHNS and SASEGT. The V and J ends lost 6 bases and 4 bases respectively, with 9 bases between them. This CDR3 spans 13 amino acids.

The chain is built from TRBV29-1 and TRBJ2-2; D remains unclear. The CDR3 extends over 11 amino acids. V was shortened by 5 bases and J by 3 bases, with 4 bases between the two germline ends. In germline, CDR1 is SQVTM, CDR2 ANQGSEA. Here the CDR3 reads CSVKDTGELFF. The CDR3 nucleotides read TGCAGCGTTAAGGACACCGGGGAGCTGTTTTTT.

A single count supports this clone. The gene calls are TRBV7-6 and TRBJ1-1; tentative D call: TRBD1 (6 bases). The V and J ends lost 4 bases and 7 bases respectively, with 13 bases between them. CDR1 is SGHVS and CDR2 is FNYEAQ in the germline V gene. The CDR3 runs to 13 residues. The CDR3 spells CASSSGTRNEAFF. CDR3 nucleotide sequence: TGTGCCAGCAGCTCCGGGACAAGAAATGAAGCTTTCTTT.

The V and J genes are TRBV5-5 and TRBJ2-7, with D perhaps TRBD1 (6 bases). This CDR3 has 13 residues. V shed 2 bases and J shed 6 bases, with 12 bases lying between them. The germline gives CDR1 SGHKS, CDR2 YYEKEE (reference sequence). CDR3 DNA sequence: TGTGCCAGCAGCTTCGAACAGGGTACCGAGCAGTACTTC. It codes for CASSFEQGTEQYF.

This chain connects TRBV29-1 to TRBJ2-7, with 7 bases aligning to TRBD2. Looked up from germline, CDR1 is SQVTM and CDR2 is ANQGSEA. The CDR3 loop spans 12 amino acids. Losses at the gene ends were 7 bases for V and 2 bases for J; bases not matched to a gene: 5. CDR3 in amino acids: CSARDYAYEQYF. CDR3 sequence (DNA): TGCAGCGCCCGGGACTACGCCTACGAGCAGTACTTC.

This chain links TRBV29-1 with TRBJ2-2, with a possible D match to TRBD1 (5 bases). CDR1 is SQVTM, CDR2 ANQGSEA, per germline. Trimming shortened V by 5 bases and J by 1 base, and 8 bases separated the two germline ends. This CDR3 has 13 residues. Here the CDR3 reads CSVLGQNTGELFF. CDR3 DNA: TGCAGCGTTTTAGGACAGAACACCGGGGAGCTGTTTTTT.

The chain uses TRBV7-9 and TRBJ1-5, with unresolved D. The germline gives CDR1 SEHNR, CDR2 FQNEAQ (reference sequence). This CDR3 spans 12 amino acids. Deletions cut 1 base from V and 2 bases from J, with 0 bases between. The CDR3 loop reads CASSLGNQPQHF. In DNA, the CDR3 is TGTGCCAGCAGCTTAGGCAATCAGCCCCAGCATTTT.

The genes are TRBV14 and TRBJ2-1; 7 bases align to TRBD2. CDR3 size: 13 residues. Germline values: CDR1 SGHDN, CDR2 FVKESK. V dropped 4 bases and J dropped 7; count of bases not matched to a gene: 4. The CDR3 is CASSPWEGNEQFF. DNA of the CDR3: TGTGCCAGCAGCCCCTGGGAGGGGAATGAGCAGTTCTTC.

J is TRBJ2-7 and V is TRBV27; 7 nucleotides align to TRBD1. The CDR3 is made up of 14 amino acids. Germline V gives CDR1 MNHEY, CDR2 SMNVEV (reference sequence). The V and J ends lost 6 bases and 4 bases, in that order; junction bases with no gene match: 9. CDR3 bases: TGTGCCAGCAGCAATACAGGGGTCTTTTACGAGCAGTACTTC. Its protein product is CASSNTGVFYEQYF.

The chain carries TRBV27 and TRBJ1-2; 8 bases align to TRBD1. Trimming took 5 bases from V and 2 from J; bases not matched to a gene: 13. CDR1 and CDR2 from the germline V gene are MNHEY and SMNVEV (reference sequence). This CDR3 comprises 17 residues. CDR3 coding DNA: TGTGCCAGCAGTCCCGGACAGGGTAGAACGGCAAACTATGGCTACACCTTC. Translation gives CASSPGQGRTANYGYTF.

V usage is TRBV7-8 and J usage is TRBJ2-3; 10 bases are shared with TRBD2. Germline assignment: CDR1 SGHVS and CDR2 FQNEAQ. After removal of 5 bases from V and 7 bases from J, the junction contained 12 bases not matched to a gene. This CDR3 spans 16 amino acids. In DNA form, the CDR3 reads TGTGCCAGCAGCCCGGGGACTAGCGTCGCCTTAAATACGCAGTATTTT. The encoded protein is CASSPGTSVALNTQYF. Full variable domain (rest looked up from reference TRBV7-8 and TRBJ2-3): GAGVSQSPRYKVAKRGQDVALRCDPISGHVSLFWYQQALGQGPEFLTYFQNEAQLDKSGLPSDRFFAERPEGSVSTLKIQRTQQEDSAVYLCASSPGTSVALNTQYFGPGTRLTVL.

This clone was observed once. This chain links TRBV28 with TRBJ2-7, with D perhaps TRBD1 (5 bases). This CDR3 has 12 amino acids. V was cut by 2 bases and J by 7 bases, with 9 bases left in between. Germline loops: CDR1 MDHEN, CDR2 SYDVKM. DNA for the CDR3: TGTGCCAGCAGTTTAGGACAAAGTGAGCAGTACTTC. Protein sequence: CASSLGQSEQYF.

The chain links TRBV19 to TRBJ1-4; 11 bases map to TRBD1. Trimming removed 7 bases from V and 0 bases from J; junction bases left unmatched: 4. Germline V CDR1 and CDR2: LNHDA, SQIVND (reference sequence). CDR3 length equals 16 residues. The CDR3 loop is CASMDRGRSTNEKLFF. CDR3 bases: TGTGCCAGTATGGACAGGGGGCGGTCAACTAATGAAAAACTGTTTTTT.

V and J are TRBV5-4 and TRBJ2-6; no reliable D call. In germline, CDR1 is SGHNT, CDR2 YYREEE (reference sequence). The V end was cut by 0 bases, the J end by 1 base, with 5 bases between. This CDR3 is 15 amino acids long. Here the CDR3 reads CASSLAGSGANVLTF. The DNA of the CDR3 is TGTGCCAGCAGCTTGGCCGGGTCTGGGGCCAACGTCCTGACTTTC.

The J gene is TRBJ2-5, the V gene TRBV18; D may correspond to TRBD1 or TRBD2 (5 bases each). The V gene lost 4 bases and the J gene lost 1 base, with 7 bases spanning the gap. This CDR3 is built from 13 residues. Germline values: CDR1 KGHSH, CDR2 LQKENI. The CDR3 loop is CASSLGTQETQYF. The CDR3 DNA is TGTGCCAGCTCACTAGGGACCCAAGAGACCCAGTACTTC.

In its sample, this clone was seen a few times. Compared with germline, one end of the junction differs, possibly owing to a read error. This rearrangement joins TRBV2 to TRBJ1-1; D is uncertain. Per the germline V gene, CDR1 is SNHLY and CDR2 is FYNNEI. This CDR3 has 12 amino acids. The CDR3 spells CASRSANAEAFF. CDR3 nucleotide sequence: TGTGCCAGCAGATCGGCGAACGCTGAAGCTTTCTTT.

V gene TRBV29-1 combines with J gene TRBJ1-1; possible D gene TRBD1, 5 bases. The CDR3 has 11 amino acids. V shed 3 bases and J shed 8 bases, with 10 bases lying between them. Germline lookup yields CDR1 SQVTM and CDR2 ANQGSEA. CDR3 loop: CSVDGHREAFF. CDR3 DNA sequence: TGCAGCGTTGATGGACACAGAGAAGCTTTCTTT.

V gene TRBV15 combines with J gene TRBJ1-2, with D perhaps TRBD1 (5 bases). Trimming pared 3 bases from V and 4 bases from J, leaving 24 bases between. The germline V gene encodes CDR1 LNHNV and CDR2 YYDKDF (reference sequence). The CDR3 spans 18 residues. Here the CDR3 DNA reads TGTGCCACCAGCAGCGGGCCGTCGGGGAATCTTAGGGGCTATGGCTACACCTTC. Translating gives CATSSGPSGNLRGYGYTF.

This chain links TRBV5-6 with TRBJ2-7; possible D gene TRBD1, 5 bases. Germline V CDR1 and CDR2: SGHDT, YYEEEE. CDR3 size: 15 residues. Between the trimmed V and J ends, which lost 4 bases and 4 bases, there was a span of 18 bases. This chain's CDR3 is CASSRRFKGIYEQYF. The CDR3 DNA is TGTGCCAGCAGCCGAAGGTTCAAGGGGATTTACGAGCAGTACTTC.